This passage covers 27 T cell receptor beta chains from one sample sequenced in a study of T cell responses to AZD1222 COVID-19 vaccine. Profiling relied on immunoSEQ multiplex PCR, and the TCRdb table lists in-frame clones only, not all of them. The table has about 140,000 clones, about nine tenths seen once; the top ten hold about 3%. Sequenced material: peripheral blood, taken on day 0 of AZD1222 vaccination. The receptor source for this set is an adult in good health.

This rearrangement joins TRBV4-1 to TRBJ2-5; unclear D gene. Trimming cost V 1 base and J 5 bases, with 11 bases left between them. In germline, CDR1 is MGHRA, CDR2 YSYEKL. The CDR3 has 14 amino acids. DNA for the CDR3: TGCGCCAGCAGCCAAGCTGTCCAAGGGGAGACCCAGTACTTC. This sequence encodes CASSQAVQGETQYF.

The chain is built from TRBV7-9 and TRBJ1-6; the match to TRBD1 covers 7 bases. Germline CDR1 is SEHNR and CDR2 is FQNEAQ (reference sequence). J was trimmed by 9 bases and V by 5 bases; bases with no gene match: 4. The CDR3 runs to 13 residues. DNA of the CDR3: TGTGCCAGCAGCCCTCGGACAGGTTCACCCCTCCACTTT. Amino acid sequence: CASSPRTGSPLHF.

The chain joins TRBV7-2 to TRBJ1-2; D unresolved. The CDR3 extends over 15 amino acids. Trimming left V 5 bases short and J 0 bases short, with 13 bases between. Germline CDR1 reads SGHTA; CDR2 reads FQGNSA. The chain's CDR3 is CASSIWTLANYGYTF. Written as DNA, the CDR3 is TGTGCCAGCAGCATTTGGACCTTAGCTAACTATGGCTACACCTTC.

V is TRBV19 and J is TRBJ1-5; D is unclear. Trimming removed 6 bases from V and 2 bases from J, with 5 bases in between. The CDR3 length is 12 residues. Germline CDR1 and CDR2: LNHDA and SQIVND (reference sequence). This CDR3 reads CASRMGNQPQHF. CDR3 in DNA: TGTGCCAGTAGGATGGGCAATCAGCCCCAGCATTTT.

The chain recombines TRBV3-1 (or the pseudogene TRBV3-2) with TRBJ2-7; 8 positions agree with TRBD1. The CDR3 is 13 residues long. The J segment lost 4 bases and the V segment lost 4 bases, leaving 3 bases of the junction unmatched. From germline, CDR1 is LGHDT and CDR2 YNNKEL (reference sequence). The CDR3 sequence is CASSLDREYEQYF. The CDR3 DNA reads TGTGCCAGCAGCCTGGACAGGGAGTACGAGCAGTACTTC.

This clone was observed once. The rearrangement uses TRBV5-1 and TRBJ1-4; a possible D gene is TRBD1 (5 bases). Germline-derived CDR1 and CDR2 are SGHRS and YFSETQ. V was cut by 1 base and J by 8 bases, with 6 bases left in between. The CDR3 has 12 residues. The CDR3 DNA reads as TGCGCCAGCAGCTTGAAGGGGGAAAAACTGTTTTTT. The encoded protein is CASSLKGEKLFF. Full variable domain (remainder filled in from reference TRBV5-1 and TRBJ1-4): KAGVTQTPRYLIKTRGQQVTLSCSPISGHRSVSWYQQTPGQGLQFLFEYFSETQRNKGNFPGRFSGRQFSNSRSEMNVSTLELGDSALYLCASSLKGEKLFFGSGTQLSVL.

This clone was counted a single time. This rearrangement joins TRBV15 to TRBJ2-5; D remains ambiguous. The V gene's germline CDR1 is LNHNV and CDR2 YYDKDF (reference sequence). V lost 0 bases and J 2 bases, leaving 13 bases between the germline ends. This CDR3 spans 16 amino acids. The CDR3 reads CATSRDLQPPQETQYF. In nucleotides, the CDR3 is TGTGCCACCAGCAGAGATTTACAGCCACCGCAAGAGACCCAGTACTTC. Filled out from reference TRBV15 and TRBJ2-5, the complete variable domain reads DAMVIQNPRYQVTQFGKPVTLSCSQTLNHNVMYWYQQKSSQAPKLLFHYYDKDFNNEADTPDNFQSRRPNTSFCFLDIRSPGLGDTAMYLCATSRDLQPPQETQYFGPGTRLLVL.

This chain links TRBV27 with TRBJ2-4; D not certain. The ends were cut back, 5 bases at V and 3 bases at J, with 14 bases in the middle. Per the germline V gene, CDR1 is MNHEY and CDR2 is SMNVEV (reference sequence). The CDR3 consists of 15 residues. This CDR3 reads CASSSRKANKNIQYF. The CDR3 DNA follows: TGTGCCAGCAGTAGTAGGAAAGCGAACAAAAACATTCAGTACTTC.

The V gene is TRBV7-9, the J gene TRBJ2-7, with D perhaps given as TRBD1 or TRBD2 (5 bases each). CDR1 is SEHNR, CDR2 FQNEAQ, per germline (reference sequence). This CDR3 has 14 amino acids. The V gene lost 5 bases and the J gene lost 0 bases, with 11 bases spanning the gap. CDR3: CASSGTESSYEQYF. DNA for the CDR3: TGTGCCAGCAGCGGGACGGAGAGCTCCTACGAGCAGTACTTC. Variable domain in full (rest from reference TRBV7-9 and TRBJ2-7): DTGVSQNPRHKITKRGQNVTFRCDPISEHNRLYWYRQTLGQGPEFLTYFQNEAQLEKSRLLSDRFSAERPKGSFSTLEIQRTEQGDSAMYLCASSGTESSYEQYFGPGTRLTVT.

This clone showed up just once. The rearrangement joins TRBV10-3 to TRBJ2-1; the match to TRBD2 covers 15 bases. The ends lost 2 bases at V and 9 bases at J; junction bases unmatched: 2. The germline V gene encodes CDR1 ENHRY and CDR2 SYGVKD. The CDR3 spans 15 residues. This chain's CDR3 is CAISEGGLAGGEQFF. The CDR3, as DNA: TGTGCCATCAGTGAGGGGGGACTAGCGGGAGGTGAGCAGTTCTTC.

The chain has TRBV6-6 and TRBJ2-5; 7 bases are a match to TRBD2. Germline V lookup: CDR1 MNHNY, CDR2 SVGAGI (reference sequence). The CDR3 sequence is 15 residues long. Unmatched junction bases numbered 6, after V lost 0 bases and J lost 5 bases. CDR3 loop: CASSYSINGGETQYF. The CDR3 DNA sequence: TGTGCCAGCAGTTACTCGATTAACGGGGGGGAGACCCAGTACTTC.

The chain has TRBV2 and TRBJ1-1; D is perhaps TRBD1 (5 bases). CDR1 SNHLY and CDR2 FYNNEI come from the germline V gene. V lost 3 bases and J 4 bases, leaving 9 bases between the germline ends. CDR3 length equals 13 residues. The CDR3 reads CASSDPGLTEAFF. Written as DNA, the CDR3 is TGTGCCAGCAGTGACCCGGGACTCACTGAAGCTTTCTTT. The complete variable domain, with remaining parts taken from reference TRBV2 and TRBJ1-1, reads EPEVTQTPSHQVTQMGQEVILRCVPISNHLYFYWYRQILGQKVEFLVSFYNNEISEKSEIFDDQFSVERPDGSNFTLKIRSTKLEDSAMYFCASSDPGLTEAFFGQGTRLTVV.

V usage is TRBV19 and J usage is TRBJ2-2; D is uncertain. This CDR3 has 12 residues. Between the trimmed V and J ends, which lost 6 bases and 7 bases, there was a span of 9 bases. Germline CDR1 reads LNHDA; CDR2 reads SQIVND (reference sequence). The CDR3 DNA follows: TGTGCCAGTAGCCGGACGGGCGGGGAGCTGTTTTTT. Translating it yields CASSRTGGELFF.

This clone was observed once. The chain links TRBV9 to TRBJ1-2; possible D gene TRBD1, 5 bases. The CDR3 totals 16 residues. The V end lost 0 bases, the J end lost 3 bases, and 15 bases lay between the germline ends. The germline V gene has CDR1 SGDLS and CDR2 YYNGEE. The DNA for the CDR3 is TGTGCCAGCAGCGTAGTATTCGGGTTAGGGGACTATGGCTACACCTTC. This encodes CASSVVFGLGDYGYTF.

The CDR3: CASSPARGGEKLFF. Written as DNA, the CDR3 is TGTGCCAGCAGTCCAGCCCGAGGGGGGGAAAAACTGTTTTTT. The chain joins TRBV3-1 (or the pseudogene TRBV3-2) to TRBJ1-4; a possible D gene is TRBD1 (6 bases). This CDR3 contains 14 residues. V dropped 6 bases and J dropped 8 bases, with 16 bases sitting between them. Per germline, CDR1 LGHDT and CDR2 YNNKEL (reference sequence).

This clone was found once. The chain has TRBV6-2 or TRBV6-3 and TRBJ2-1, with 8 positions matching TRBD2. The ends lost 2 bases at V and 8 bases at J; junction bases unmatched: 8. Per the germline V gene, CDR1 is MNHEY and CDR2 is SVGEGT. This CDR3 spans 15 amino acids. The CDR3 loop is CASSYPSGRFDEQFF. In DNA, the CDR3 is TGTGCCAGCAGTTACCCGAGCGGGAGATTCGATGAGCAGTTCTTC.

The chain joins TRBV25-1 to TRBJ1-6; TRBD1 aligns across 7 bases. The CDR3 covers 15 residues. In germline, CDR1 is MGHDK, CDR2 SYGVNS. J lost 3 bases, V lost 6 bases, and 5 bases had no gene match. The CDR3 coding sequence is TGTGCCAGCAGAGCCACAGGGGACTATAATTCACCCCTCCACTTT. Encoded protein: CASRATGDYNSPLHF. The full variable domain, with the rest looked up from reference TRBV25-1 and TRBJ1-6, is EADIYQTPRYLVIGTGKKITLECSQTMGHDKMYWYQQDPGMELHLIHYSYGVNSTEKGDLSSESTVSRIRTEHFPLTLESARPSHTSQYLCASRATGDYNSPLHFGNGTRLTVT.

The chain uses TRBV6-2 or TRBV6-3 and TRBJ2-1; weak D call: TRBD1 (7 bases). The CDR3 is made up of 14 amino acids. Looked up from germline, CDR1 is MNHEY and CDR2 is SVGEGT. V was cut by 5 bases and J by 3 bases, with 11 bases left in between. The chain's CDR3 is CASSGGGGYNEQFF. CDR3 in DNA: TGTGCCAGCAGTGGAGGGGGCGGCTACAATGAGCAGTTCTTC.

This clone was seen only once. V gene TRBV11-2 combines with J gene TRBJ2-7, with 12 bases aligning to TRBD2. From germline, CDR1 is SGHAT and CDR2 FQNNGV. V was clipped by 3 bases and J by 6 bases; unmatched bases: 3. The CDR3 length is 14 residues. The CDR3: CASSFRLAGAEQYF. In nucleotides, the CDR3 is TGTGCCAGCAGCTTCCGACTAGCGGGAGCCGAGCAGTACTTC.

The chain uses TRBV9 and TRBJ1-3, with 9 bases fitting TRBD1. V trimming: 3 bases; J trimming: 4 bases; junction bases outside the gene matches: 5. This CDR3 is 15 amino acids long. Germline lookup yields CDR1 SGDLS and CDR2 YYNGEE. The CDR3 reads CASSGTGTGGNTIYF. CDR3 nucleotide sequence: TGTGCCAGCAGCGGAACCGGGACAGGGGGAAACACCATATATTTT.

V usage is TRBV10-3 and J usage is TRBJ2-3; perhaps D is TRBD1 or TRBD2 (6 bases each). V was cut by 11 bases and J by 3 bases, with 15 bases left in between. Germline CDR1 is ENHRY and CDR2 is SYGVKD. The CDR3 totals 13 residues. The CDR3 reads CASARGQTDTQYF. For the CDR3, the DNA is TGTGCCTCCGCTCGGGGGCAGACAGATACGCAGTATTTT.

The genes are TRBV5-1 and TRBJ1-1, with D possibly matching TRBD1 (5 bases). This CDR3 spans 15 amino acids. V lost 4 bases, J lost 1 base, and 14 bases lay in between. The germline V gene encodes CDR1 SGHRS and CDR2 YFSETQ. The CDR3 region has the DNA TGCGCCAGCAGCGGGGGAACAGGTCCGAACACTGAAGCTTTCTTT. Its translation is CASSGGTGPNTEAFF.

V usage is TRBV7-7 and J usage is TRBJ2-5; no definite D call. The CDR3 covers 13 residues. Trimming stripped 5 bases from V and 3 bases from J, with 10 bases between. The germline V gene has CDR1 SSHAT and CDR2 FNYEAQ (reference sequence). Here the CDR3 reads CASSPSDKETQYF. CDR3 DNA sequence: TGTGCCAGCAGCCCCAGCGATAAAGAGACCCAGTACTTC.

The rearrangement uses TRBV7-2 and TRBJ1-4; D call uncertain. This CDR3 contains 15 residues. Germline V CDR1 and CDR2: SGHTA, FQGNSA. The V end lost 6 bases, the J end lost 3 bases, and 14 bases lay between the germline ends. Written as DNA, the CDR3 is TGTGCCAGCAGTCTAGAGGGCAGGTCTAATGAAAAACTGTTTTTT. Its protein product is CASSLEGRSNEKLFF.

The rearrangement joins TRBV9 to TRBJ2-1, with D tentatively TRBD2 (5 bases). Trimming removed 0 bases at V and 8 bases at J, with 12 bases between. The CDR3 is 14 amino acids. The germline CDR1 and CDR2 sequences are SGDLS and YYNGEE. The CDR3 DNA follows: TGTGCCAGCAGCGTAGGGGGTAGCGCGGATGAGCAGTTCTTC. Its protein product is CASSVGGSADEQFF.

This sequence joins TRBV29-1 and TRBJ2-2; 15 positions agree with TRBD2. Germline values: CDR1 SQVTM, CDR2 ANQGSEA. With 6 bases clipped from V and 5 bases from J, the junction kept 4 bases outside the gene matches. The CDR3 runs 15 residues. CDR3 bases: TGCAGCGTAAGGGGGACTAGCGGGAGGACCGGGGAGCTGTTTTTT. Residues: CSVRGTSGRTGELFF.

The chain carries TRBV13 and TRBJ2-2; TRBD2 matches at 11 bases. From germline, CDR1 is PRHDT and CDR2 FYEKMQ (reference sequence). The trim removed 3 bases at V and 4 bases at J, leaving 4 bases unmatched. CDR3 length: 16 residues. DNA for the CDR3: TGTGCCAGCAGCTTGGGGACTAGCGGATCCACCGGGGAGCTGTTTTTT. It specifies CASSLGTSGSTGELFF. The complete variable domain, with remaining parts taken from reference TRBV13 and TRBJ2-2, reads AAGVIQSPRHLIKEKRETATLKCYPIPRHDTVYWYQQGPGQDPQFLISFYEKMQSDKGSIPDRFSAQQFSDYHSELNMSSLELGDSALYFCASSLGTSGSTGELFFGEGSRLTVL.